These 27 T cell receptor beta chains were sequenced from one sample in a study of blood T cell repertoires in COVID-19. Assay used: immunoSEQ multiplex PCR; TCRdb lists only in-frame clones, some missing. The sample has about 140,000 clones; 70% to 90% are singletons. Source material: peripheral blood. The origin of the receptors is a man aged 50-60 years with acute or convalescent COVID-19.

This chain uses TRBV7-8 with TRBJ1-2; 7 nucleotides line up with TRBD1. The CDR3 runs 13 residues. J lost 6 bases, V lost 5 bases, and 6 bases had no gene match. The V gene's germline CDR1 is SGHVS and CDR2 FQNEAQ. This chain's CDR3 is CASSPLQGNGYTF. The CDR3 DNA sequence: TGTGCCAGCAGCCCTCTACAGGGGAATGGCTACACCTTC.

This clone has a handful of counts. The rearrangement links TRBV2 to TRBJ1-5; possibly TRBD1 for D (6 bases). The CDR3 consists of 15 residues. Per the germline V gene, CDR1 is SNHLY and CDR2 is FYNNEI. V was trimmed by 2 bases and J by 9 bases, leaving 17 bases between them. CDR3 sequence reads: CASSENMGALGPQHF. For the CDR3, the DNA is TGTGCCAGCAGTGAAAATATGGGGGCTTTGGGGCCCCAGCATTTT.

The chain couples TRBV6-1 to TRBJ2-7; the D is unclear. Germline assignment: CDR1 MNHNS and CDR2 SASEGT. With 6 bases removed from V and 3 bases from J, the gap between germline ends came to 9 bases. This CDR3 is 12 amino acids long. CDR3 nucleotides: TGTGCCAGCAGCCTTTCCCTCTACGAGCAGTACTTC. Encoded protein: CASSLSLYEQYF.

The sample holds one count of this clone. V gene TRBV6-5 combines with J gene TRBJ1-6, with D maybe TRBD1 (5 bases). V was clipped by 6 bases and J by 8 bases, with 8 bases between them. This CDR3 spans 12 amino acids. Germline V gene lookup returns CDR1 MNHEY and CDR2 SVGAGI. In nucleotides, the CDR3 is TGTGCCAGCAGGCAGGGTGATTCACCCCTCCACTTT. Residues: CASRQGDSPLHF.

The chain couples TRBV5-6 to TRBJ1-1; 8 nucleotides agree with TRBD1. CDR3 length: 13 residues. V lost 0 bases to trimming and J lost 11 bases; unmatched junction nucleotides: 6. Looked up from germline, CDR1 is SGHDT and CDR2 is YYEEEE. DNA of the CDR3: TGTGCCAGCAGCTTGGGGACAGGGCTGGAGGCTTTCTTT. Translated, it gives CASSLGTGLEAFF.

The rearrangement joins TRBV11-3 to TRBJ2-2, with D unclear. Germline assignment: CDR1 SGHNT and CDR2 YENEEA. The CDR3 sequence is 16 residues long. V was cut by 7 bases and J by 0 bases, with 15 bases left in between. The CDR3 DNA sequence: TGTGCCAGCACTTTTCGAGTTAACGCGAACACCGGGGAGCTGTTTTTT. Its translation is CASTFRVNANTGELFF. The variable domain in full, with the rest retrieved from reference TRBV11-3 and TRBJ2-2, is EAGVVQSPRYKIIEKKQPVAFWCNPISGHNTLYWYLQNLGQGPELLIRYENEEAVDDSQLPKDRFSAERLKGVDSTLKIQPAELGDSAVYLCASTFRVNANTGELFFGEGSRLTVL.

The rearrangement joins TRBV2 to TRBJ1-1, with TRBD1 identical over 8 bases. Trimming cost V 3 bases and J 2 bases; bases outside gene matches: 5. In germline, CDR1 is SNHLY, CDR2 FYNNEI. This CDR3 spans 15 amino acids. This chain's CDR3 is CASSEQGAGNTEAFF. The DNA of the CDR3 is TGTGCCAGCAGTGAGCAGGGGGCTGGTAACACTGAAGCTTTCTTT. The variable domain in full, with the rest retrieved from reference TRBV2 and TRBJ1-1, is EPEVTQTPSHQVTQMGQEVILRCVPISNHLYFYWYRQILGQKVEFLVSFYNNEISEKSEIFDDQFSVERPDGSNFTLKIRSTKLEDSAMYFCASSEQGAGNTEAFFGQGTRLTVV.

J is TRBJ1-1 and V is TRBV10-3; TRBD1 matches 9 bases. The length of the CDR3 is 14 residues. Trimming cost V 6 bases and J 4 bases; bases outside gene matches: 6. CDR1 and CDR2 from the germline V gene are ENHRY and SYGVKD. CDR3 sequence: CAIRKTGGVTEAFF. Written as DNA, the CDR3 is TGTGCCATCAGAAAGACAGGGGGGGTCACTGAAGCTTTCTTT.

This sequence joins TRBV7-9 and TRBJ2-7; D uncertain. Per the germline V gene, CDR1 is SEHNR and CDR2 is FQNEAQ (reference sequence). There are 12 residues in the CDR3. The V gene lost 2 bases and the J gene lost 5 bases, with 7 bases spanning the gap. The CDR3 protein is CASSLTSHEQYF. For the CDR3, the DNA is TGTGCCAGCAGCTTAACGAGTCACGAGCAGTACTTC.

The rearrangement uses TRBV11-3 and TRBJ1-6; TRBD1 is a possible D gene (6 bases). The germline V and J ends were trimmed by 0 bases and 6 bases, with 9 bases remaining between them. This CDR3 is built from 15 residues. CDR1 is SGHNT, CDR2 YENEEA, per germline. CDR3 residues: CASSLDHRVNSPLHF. The CDR3 nucleotides read TGTGCCAGCAGCTTAGATCACAGGGTTAATTCACCCCTCCACTTT.

CDR3: CAWTQQGYNSPLHF. Written as DNA, the CDR3 is TGTGCCTGGACACAACAGGGGTATAATTCACCCCTCCACTTT. The chain is built from TRBV30 and TRBJ1-6, with TRBD1 matching over 7 bases. This CDR3 has 14 amino acids. Germline V lookup: CDR1 GTSNPN, CDR2 SVGIG (reference sequence). J was trimmed by 4 bases and V by 4 bases; bases with no gene match: 4. Full variable domain (rest looked up from reference TRBV30 and TRBJ1-6): SQTIHQWPATLVQPVGSPLSLECTVEGTSNPNLYWYRQAAGRGLQLLFYSVGIGQISSEVPQNLSASRPQDRQFILSSKKLLLSDSGFYLCAWTQQGYNSPLHFGNGTRLTVT.

In DNA, the CDR3 is TGTGCCAGCTCCCCCAGGGGAGCTTCCTCTGGAAACACCATATATTTT. Translation gives CASSPRGASSGNTIYF. The rearrangement uses TRBV18 and TRBJ1-3; possible D gene TRBD1, 6 bases. The CDR3 extends over 16 amino acids. From germline, CDR1 is KGHSH and CDR2 LQKENI. Trimming pared 6 bases from V and 0 bases from J, leaving 15 bases between.

V is TRBV14 and J is TRBJ2-5; TRBD2 matches at 7 bases. This CDR3 is built from 17 residues. The junction had 14 bases not matched to a gene; V was cut back by 4 bases and J by 3 bases. From germline, CDR1 is SGHDN and CDR2 FVKESK. CDR3 sequence: CASSPLSGYAGEETQYF. CDR3 coding DNA: TGTGCCAGCAGCCCCTTATCTGGGTACGCGGGGGAAGAGACCCAGTACTTC.

V gene TRBV2 combines with J gene TRBJ2-2, with a weak D call TRBD1 (6 bases). Germline loops: CDR1 SNHLY, CDR2 FYNNEI. Trimming removed 6 bases at V and 4 bases at J, with 12 bases between. The CDR3 has 14 amino acids. The CDR3 DNA sequence: TGTGCCAGCAGGTGGACAGAGAGCACCGGGGAGCTGTTTTTT. Amino acid sequence: CASRWTESTGELFF.

The chain uses TRBV19 and TRBJ2-3; D is possibly TRBD2 (7 bases). The CDR3 sequence is 15 residues long. The V and J ends lost 3 bases and 5 bases respectively, with 15 bases between them. Germline V CDR1 and CDR2: LNHDA, SQIVND (reference sequence). The CDR3 DNA sequence: TGTGCCAGTAGTATCAGGGGACTAAACTTAGATACGCAGTATTTT. As protein: CASSIRGLNLDTQYF.

V usage is TRBV9 and J usage is TRBJ1-1; D gene uncertain. V lost 5 bases and J 2 bases, leaving 10 bases between the germline ends. Germline V gives CDR1 SGDLS, CDR2 YYNGEE. The CDR3 length is 13 residues. CDR3 nucleotide sequence: TGTGCCAGCAGTGGGAGGTCCAACACTGAAGCTTTCTTT. Residues: CASSGRSNTEAFF.

This chain uses TRBV5-6 with TRBJ2-7, with D possibly matching TRBD2 (6 bases). V was trimmed by 6 bases and J by 6 bases, leaving 13 bases between them. CDR3 length equals 12 residues. Germline values: CDR1 SGHDT, CDR2 YYEEEE. CDR3 sequence reads: CASKEGAAEQYF. CDR3 bases: TGTGCCAGCAAGGAGGGAGCGGCCGAGCAGTACTTC.

The CDR3 is CASGYTGAYEQYF. The CDR3 region has the DNA TGTGCCAGCGGGTACACAGGGGCCTACGAGCAGTACTTC. The V gene is TRBV25-1, the J gene TRBJ2-7; 7 positions match TRBD1. Germline-derived CDR1 and CDR2 are MGHDK and SYGVNS. This CDR3 has 13 amino acids. V gave up 8 bases and J gave up 2 bases; unmatched junction bases: 6.

The chain employs TRBV7-3 and TRBJ2-3; D is possibly TRBD1 (6 bases). Germline CDR1 is SGHTA and CDR2 is FQGTGA. The CDR3 totals 15 residues. Deletions cut 5 bases from V and 1 base from J, with 13 bases between. The CDR3 nucleotides are TGTGCCAGCAGCCGAGGGGGATGGGGCACAGATACGCAGTATTTT. This sequence encodes CASSRGGWGTDTQYF. Looking up the rest from reference TRBV7-3 and TRBJ2-3 gives the full variable domain: GAGVSQTPSNKVTEKGKYVELRCDPISGHTALYWYRQSLGQGPEFLIYFQGTGAADDSGLPNDRFFAVRPEGSVSTLKIQRTERGDSAVYLCASSRGGWGTDTQYFGPGTRLTVL.

The chain couples TRBV28 to TRBJ1-1; 10 positions agree with TRBD1. The CDR3 length is 14 residues. The V gene's germline CDR1 is MDHEN and CDR2 SYDVKM. V was pared by 6 bases and J by 7 bases, with 8 bases of the junction left unmatched. The DNA of the CDR3 is TGTGCCAGCAGCCCGACCGGGACAGGGGTTGAAGCTTTCTTT. This translates into CASSPTGTGVEAFF. Full variable domain (outside the CDR3, taken from reference TRBV28 and TRBJ1-1): DVKVTQSSRYLVKRTGEKVFLECVQDMDHENMFWYRQDPGLGLRLIYFSYDVKMKEKGDIPEGYSVSREKKERFSLILESASTNQTSMYLCASSPTGTGVEAFFGQGTRLTVV.

The gene calls are TRBV5-4 and TRBJ1-2, with 8 nucleotides matching TRBD1. This CDR3 contains 15 residues. The germline V gene has CDR1 SGHNT and CDR2 YYREEE (reference sequence). V was clipped by 1 base and J by 7 bases; unmatched bases: 9. The CDR3 region has the DNA TGTGCCAGCAGCTTGATGGCCGGGACAGGAGTTGGCTACACCTTC. Translation gives CASSLMAGTGVGYTF.

The chain's CDR3 is CASSQNSGTGREKLFF. In DNA, the CDR3 is TGTGCCAGCAGCCAAAACTCCGGGACAGGGAGGGAAAAACTGTTTTTT. The chain has TRBV3-1 (or the pseudogene TRBV3-2) and TRBJ1-4; 9 bases are a match to TRBD1. CDR3 length: 16 residues. Per germline, CDR1 LGHDT and CDR2 YNNKEL (reference sequence). The ends lost 2 bases at V and 8 bases at J; junction bases unmatched: 9.

The chain uses TRBV5-5 and TRBJ1-3; a weak D match, TRBD1 (5 bases). Germline values: CDR1 SGHKS, CDR2 YYEKEE (reference sequence). Trimming cost V 0 bases and J 0 bases, with 10 bases left between them. The CDR3 length is 16 residues. The CDR3: CASSLVQGHSGNTIYF. In DNA, the CDR3 is TGTGCCAGCAGCTTGGTCCAGGGCCACTCTGGAAACACCATATATTTT.

This chain connects TRBV6-1 to TRBJ1-1; D is unclear. The V gene lost 1 base and the J gene lost 0 bases, with 9 bases spanning the gap. Germline CDR1 is MNHNS and CDR2 is SASEGT. CDR3 length: 15 residues. The CDR3 sequence: CASSEGRRLNTEAFF. DNA of the CDR3: TGTGCCAGCAGTGAAGGGAGGCGCTTGAACACTGAAGCTTTCTTT.

This chain uses TRBV24-1 with TRBJ2-2, with 7 bases fitting TRBD1. This CDR3 comprises 14 residues. Unmatched junction bases numbered 4, after V lost 7 bases and J lost 3 bases. The germline V gene has CDR1 KGHDR and CDR2 SFDVKD. The CDR3 spells CATSWDSYTGELFF. The CDR3 DNA sequence: TGTGCCACCAGCTGGGACAGTTACACCGGGGAGCTGTTTTTT.

This chain links TRBV3-1 (or the pseudogene TRBV3-2) with TRBJ1-2, with 7 positions matching TRBD1. With V trimmed by 2 bases and J by 8 bases, 8 bases remained unmatched. This CDR3 is built from 14 residues. Germline CDR1 reads LGHDT; CDR2 reads YNNKEL (reference sequence). In DNA, the CDR3 is TGTGCCAGCAGCCAAACACAGGGGAATAGAGGCTACACCTTC. Protein product: CASSQTQGNRGYTF.

The rearrangement joins TRBV5-5 to TRBJ1-5; 7 bases match TRBD1. Trimming at V came to 0 bases and at J to 3 bases, leaving 6 bases not matched to a gene. Looked up from germline, CDR1 is SGHKS and CDR2 is YYEKEE (reference sequence). The CDR3 is 16 amino acids. The CDR3 reads CASSLAAGGNNQPQHF. CDR3 sequence (DNA): TGTGCCAGCAGCTTGGCCGCAGGGGGGAACAATCAGCCCCAGCATTTT.